The sequence of this T cell receptor (beta chain) was determined in a study of T cell responses to AZD1222 COVID-19 vaccine. Trimming cost V 5 bases and J 1 base, with 11 bases left between them. The CDR3 consists of 14 residues. CDR1 is LNHDA, CDR2 SQIVND, per germline (reference sequence). Some clones are missing from TCRdb's copy, which holds only in-frame ones; the method was immunoSEQ multiplex PCR. There are about 97,000 clones in the sample; over 75% occur only once, and about a tenth lies in the top ten. This chain joins TRBV19 and TRBJ1-1; a weak D match, TRBD1 (5 bases). Sequences were derived from peripheral blood, sampled 28 days after the second AZD1222 dose. This sequence was found in an adult who received the AZD1222 COVID-19 vaccine. The CDR3 reads CASSLGPKNTEAFF. Here the CDR3 DNA reads TGTGCCAGTAGTTTGGGGCCGAAGAACACTGAAGCTTTCTTT.